These 22 T cell receptor beta chains were sequenced from one sample in a study of T cells after yellow fever vaccination. Using its own MiXCR run on the 5' RACE reads, TCRdb lists one record per CDR3 protein. This sample has roughly 520,000 distinct CDR3 sequences, with just over 20% found just once. The sample in question was PBMCs, obtained less than 25 days after the first yellow fever vaccination. All receptors derive from a man aged 18 to 30 who received the YFV17D yellow fever vaccine.

This clonotype came up a few times. This chain uses TRBV12-3 or TRBV12-4 with TRBJ1-6; perhaps TRBD1 as D (5 bases). V was cut by 6 bases and J by 10 bases, with 13 bases left in between. The CDR3 is 13 amino acids. The DNA for the CDR3 is TGTGCCAGCAGAGACGGGACTTCCTCACCCCTCCACTTT. It is translated as CASRDGTSSPLHF.

The gene calls are TRBV20-1 and TRBJ1-4, with 8 bases lining up with TRBD1. V trimming: 5 bases; J trimming: 0 bases; junction bases outside the gene matches: 8. The CDR3 contains 16 residues. The germline CDR1 and CDR2 sequences are DFQATT and SNEGSKA (reference sequence). CDR3 amino acids: CSAELTGDPTNEKLFF. The CDR3 coding sequence is TGCAGTGCTGAGCTGACAGGGGACCCAACTAATGAAAAACTGTTTTTT.

The count of this clonotype is one. J is TRBJ1-6 and V is TRBV7-9; D is possibly TRBD1 (5 bases). CDR1 and CDR2 from the germline V gene are SEHNR and FQNEAQ (reference sequence). CDR3 length equals 13 residues. Trimming took off 7 bases at V and 7 bases at J, with 11 bases between the two ends. The CDR3 DNA follows: TGTGCCAGCACCATAGAGGGGAATTCACCCCTCCACTTT. As protein: CASTIEGNSPLHF. Combining the CDR3 with reference TRBV7-9 and TRBJ1-6 gives the whole variable domain DTGVSQNPRHKITKRGQNVTFRCDPISEHNRLYWYRQTLGQGPEFLTYFQNEAQLEKSRLLSDRFSAERPKGSFSTLEIQRTEQGDSAMYLCASTIEGNSPLHFGNGTRLTVT.

This clonotype has only a few counts. V gene TRBV19 combines with J gene TRBJ1-5; D is unresolved. In germline, CDR1 is LNHDA, CDR2 SQIVND (reference sequence). The CDR3 is 17 amino acids. Trimming removed 5 bases from V and 0 bases from J, with 17 bases in between. The CDR3, as DNA: TGTGCCAGTAGTGTCGGGAACAGCGCCTATAGCAATCAGCCCCAGCATTTT. Translating gives CASSVGNSAYSNQPQHF.

J is TRBJ2-6 and V is TRBV25-1; 8 bases match TRBD1. Germline values: CDR1 MGHDK, CDR2 SYGVNS. Trimming cost V 4 bases and J 0 bases; bases outside gene matches: 17. This CDR3 comprises 21 residues. CDR3 sequence reads: CASSGDRFGQGTVSGANVLTF. The CDR3 bases are TGTGCCAGCAGTGGAGACCGCTTTGGACAGGGAACGGTCTCTGGGGCCAACGTCCTGACTTTC.

This chain connects TRBV6-1 to TRBJ2-5; 14 nucleotides align to TRBD2. This CDR3 comprises 13 residues. V lost 6 bases and J lost 7; bases outside the gene matches: 1. Germline lookup yields CDR1 MNHNS and CDR2 SASEGT. DNA of the CDR3: TGTGCCAGCAGAGGACTAGCGGGGGGGACCCAGTACTTC. Amino acids: CASRGLAGGTQYF.

V and J are TRBV13 and TRBJ2-7, with D tentatively TRBD2 (7 bases). V was clipped by 2 bases and J by 0 bases, with 14 bases between them. The CDR3 loop spans 16 amino acids. Germline V gene sequence: CDR1 PRHDT, CDR2 FYEKMQ (reference sequence). CDR3 loop: CASSLSGTPSSYEQYF. For the CDR3, the DNA is TGTGCCAGCAGCTTAAGCGGGACACCGAGCTCCTACGAGCAGTACTTC.

This sequence joins TRBV29-1 and TRBJ2-1; D is possibly TRBD2 (5 bases). The germline V gene encodes CDR1 SQVTM and CDR2 ANQGSEA. The germline V and J ends were trimmed by 3 bases and 4 bases, with 16 bases remaining between them. This CDR3 region has 15 residues. The CDR3 DNA reads TGCAGCGTTGATGAAAGCGGAGTTGTGTACAATGAGCAGTTCTTC. Protein sequence: CSVDESGVVYNEQFF.

On this clonotype: One end of the junction is discordant with germline, which a read error may explain. V usage is TRBV11-2 and J usage is TRBJ2-6; 7 bases map to TRBD1. In germline, CDR1 is SGHAT, CDR2 FQNNGV. The length of the CDR3 is 17 residues. Written as DNA, the CDR3 is TGTTCCAGCAGCTTAGAGACAGGGCTCTCTGGGGCCAACGTCCTGACTTTC. Protein: CSSSLETGLSGANVLTF.

This clonotype showed up just a few times. CDR3 protein: CASSYSTGGEQYF. In nucleotides, the CDR3 is TGTGCCAGCAGTTACTCGACAGGTGGAGAGCAGTACTTC. The V call is TRBV6-2 or TRBV6-3, the J call TRBJ2-7; perhaps TRBD1 as D (6 bases). The CDR3 is 13 amino acids. CDR1 and CDR2 (germline): MNHEY, SVGEGT. V lost 0 bases, J lost 7 bases, and 10 bases lay in between.

This clonotype was counted only a few times. CDR3: CASSDGQGTYNEQFF. CDR3 coding DNA: TGTGCCAGCAGTGATGGACAGGGGACCTACAATGAGCAGTTCTTC. V is TRBV9 and J is TRBJ2-1, with 9 bases fitting TRBD1. The trim removed 5 bases at V and 2 bases at J, leaving 5 bases unmatched. This CDR3 spans 15 amino acids. CDR1 is SGDLS and CDR2 is YYNGEE in the germline V gene.

The chain employs TRBV18 and TRBJ1-2; 11 bases fit TRBD1. The CDR3 is 16 amino acids. The V segment lost 3 bases and the J segment 6 bases; nucleotides outside the gene matches: 9. The germline gives CDR1 KGHSH, CDR2 LQKENI. CDR3 bases: TGTGCCAGCTCACCCGCAACGGACAGGGGGCAGGATGGCTACACCTTC. Its protein is CASSPATDRGQDGYTF.

This clonotype was detected a few times. The rearrangement joins TRBV30 to TRBJ2-7, with D hard to call. This CDR3 is built from 12 residues. CDR1 is GTSNPN and CDR2 is SVGIG in the germline V gene (reference sequence). The V gene lost 3 bases and the J gene lost 0 bases, with 6 bases spanning the gap. The CDR3 bases are TGTGCCTGGAGAGGCGACTCCTACGAGCAGTACTTC. Amino acid sequence: CAWRGDSYEQYF.

This rearrangement joins TRBV10-3 to TRBJ2-1; TRBD2 agrees at 12 bases. This CDR3 has 18 residues. V gave up 5 bases and J gave up 3 bases; unmatched junction bases: 11. The germline V gene has CDR1 ENHRY and CDR2 SYGVKD. The DNA for the CDR3 is TGTGCCATCAGTCCGGGGCCAAGGACTAGCGGGGTCTACAATGAGCAGTTCTTC. Translation gives CAISPGPRTSGVYNEQFF.

This clonotype appeared a few times. The chain has TRBV7-7 and TRBJ2-5, with TRBD2 matching 7 bases. This CDR3 spans 15 amino acids. The V gene's germline CDR1 is SSHAT and CDR2 FNYEAQ (reference sequence). Trimming at V came to 0 bases and at J to 2 bases, leaving 3 bases not matched to a gene. The CDR3 coding sequence is TGTGCCAGCAGCTTAGCTGCGGGGGTACAAGAGACCCAGTACTTC. The encoded protein is CASSLAAGVQETQYF.

V gene TRBV4-3 combines with J gene TRBJ2-5; TRBD2 aligns across 10 bases. V shed 1 base and J 7 bases; nucleotides not matched to a gene: 3. Germline V gene lookup returns CDR1 LGHNA and CDR2 YSLEER. The CDR3 spans 14 residues. CDR3 bases: TGCGCCAGCAGCCAAGTCGCTAGCGGGGGGACCCAGTACTTC. Its translation is CASSQVASGGTQYF.

This clonotype appeared a few times. This chain uses TRBV6-6 with TRBJ2-7, with 9 bases aligning to TRBD2. The germline V gene encodes CDR1 MNHNY and CDR2 SVGAGI (reference sequence). The V gene end was trimmed by 4 bases and the J gene end by 6 bases; junction bases not matched to a gene: 4. This CDR3 has 13 amino acids. The chain's CDR3 is CASSLGLAGEQYV. CDR3 sequence (DNA): TGTGCCAGCAGTTTGGGACTAGCAGGCGAGCAGTACGTC.

This clonotype was counted a few times. This chain joins TRBV5-1 and TRBJ2-3; 11 bases map to TRBD2. The CDR3 consists of 14 residues. J gave up 4 bases and V 8 bases, and 6 bases lay outside the gene matches. The germline V gene has CDR1 SGHRS and CDR2 YFSETQ. This CDR3 is CASAGTSGSDTQYF. The CDR3, as DNA: TGCGCCAGTGCCGGGACTAGCGGCTCAGATACGCAGTATTTT. Variable domain in full (rest from reference TRBV5-1 and TRBJ2-3): KAGVTQTPRYLIKTRGQQVTLSCSPISGHRSVSWYQQTPGQGLQFLFEYFSETQRNKGNFPGRFSGRQFSNSRSEMNVSTLELGDSALYLCASAGTSGSDTQYFGPGTRLTVL.

This rearrangement joins TRBV7-2 to TRBJ2-3, with a possible D match to TRBD1 (6 bases). V lost 2 bases, J lost 2 bases, and 11 bases lay in between. Germline loops: CDR1 SGHTA, CDR2 FQGNSA. The CDR3 length is 15 residues. CDR3 bases: TGTGCCAGCAGCTTAATGCAGGGGCCCACAGATACGCAGTATTTT. Residues: CASSLMQGPTDTQYF.

This clonotype was counted a few times. V is TRBV7-2 and J is TRBJ2-3; D not certain. The germline gives CDR1 SGHTA, CDR2 FQGNSA. This CDR3 contains 12 residues. The germline V and J ends were trimmed by 5 bases and 2 bases, with 5 bases remaining between them. CDR3 sequence: CASSRHTDTQYF. The DNA for the CDR3 is TGTGCCAGCAGCCGACACACAGATACGCAGTATTTT.

This clonotype was picked up a small number of times. This sequence joins TRBV7-9 and TRBJ2-1, with D uncertain. Per the germline V gene, CDR1 is SEHNR and CDR2 is FQNEAQ (reference sequence). The CDR3 is 15 residues long. Trimming took off 6 bases at V and 0 bases at J, with 12 bases between the two ends. The CDR3 protein is CASRHQESSYNEQFF. CDR3 bases: TGTGCCAGCAGACACCAGGAAAGCTCCTACAATGAGCAGTTCTTC.

The chain carries TRBV7-6 and TRBJ1-4; 7 bases align to TRBD1. Germline CDR1 SGHVS, CDR2 FNYEAQ. The CDR3 is 15 residues long. V gave up 4 bases and J gave up 4 bases; unmatched junction bases: 6. This CDR3 reads CASSYGQVINEKLFF. The CDR3, as DNA: TGTGCCAGCAGCTACGGACAGGTTATTAATGAAAAACTGTTTTTT.